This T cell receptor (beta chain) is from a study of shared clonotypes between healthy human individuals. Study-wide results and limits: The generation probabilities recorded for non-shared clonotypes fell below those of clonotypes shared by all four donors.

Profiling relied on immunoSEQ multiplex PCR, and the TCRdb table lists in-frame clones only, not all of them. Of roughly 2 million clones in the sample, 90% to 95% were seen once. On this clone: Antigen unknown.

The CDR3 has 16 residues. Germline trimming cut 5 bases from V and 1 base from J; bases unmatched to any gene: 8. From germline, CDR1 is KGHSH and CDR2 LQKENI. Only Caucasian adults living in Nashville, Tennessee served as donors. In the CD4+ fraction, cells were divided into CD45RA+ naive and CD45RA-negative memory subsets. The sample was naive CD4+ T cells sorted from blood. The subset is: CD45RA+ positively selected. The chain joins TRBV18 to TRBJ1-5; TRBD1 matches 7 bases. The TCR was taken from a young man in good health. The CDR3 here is CASSLQGLTSNQPQHF. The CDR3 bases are TGTGCCAGCTCATTACAGGGGTTAACCAGCAATCAGCCCCAGCATTTT.